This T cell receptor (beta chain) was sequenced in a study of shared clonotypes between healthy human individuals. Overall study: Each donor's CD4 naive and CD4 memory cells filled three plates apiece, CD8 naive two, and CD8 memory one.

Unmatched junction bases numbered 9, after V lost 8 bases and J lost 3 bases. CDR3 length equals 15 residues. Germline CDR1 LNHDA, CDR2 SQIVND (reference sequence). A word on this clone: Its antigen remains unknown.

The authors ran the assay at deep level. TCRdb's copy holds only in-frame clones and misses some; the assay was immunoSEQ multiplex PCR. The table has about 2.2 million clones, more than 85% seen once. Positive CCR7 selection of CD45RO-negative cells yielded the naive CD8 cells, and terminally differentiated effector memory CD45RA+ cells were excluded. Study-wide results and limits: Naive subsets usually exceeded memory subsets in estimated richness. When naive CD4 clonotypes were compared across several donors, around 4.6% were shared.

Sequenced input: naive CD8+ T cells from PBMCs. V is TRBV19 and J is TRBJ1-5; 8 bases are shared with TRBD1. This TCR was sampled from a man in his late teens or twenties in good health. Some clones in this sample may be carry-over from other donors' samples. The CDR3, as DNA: TGTGCCAGTTTCGACAGGGGAAATGCCAATCAGCCCCAGCATTTT. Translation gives CASFDRGNANQPQHF.